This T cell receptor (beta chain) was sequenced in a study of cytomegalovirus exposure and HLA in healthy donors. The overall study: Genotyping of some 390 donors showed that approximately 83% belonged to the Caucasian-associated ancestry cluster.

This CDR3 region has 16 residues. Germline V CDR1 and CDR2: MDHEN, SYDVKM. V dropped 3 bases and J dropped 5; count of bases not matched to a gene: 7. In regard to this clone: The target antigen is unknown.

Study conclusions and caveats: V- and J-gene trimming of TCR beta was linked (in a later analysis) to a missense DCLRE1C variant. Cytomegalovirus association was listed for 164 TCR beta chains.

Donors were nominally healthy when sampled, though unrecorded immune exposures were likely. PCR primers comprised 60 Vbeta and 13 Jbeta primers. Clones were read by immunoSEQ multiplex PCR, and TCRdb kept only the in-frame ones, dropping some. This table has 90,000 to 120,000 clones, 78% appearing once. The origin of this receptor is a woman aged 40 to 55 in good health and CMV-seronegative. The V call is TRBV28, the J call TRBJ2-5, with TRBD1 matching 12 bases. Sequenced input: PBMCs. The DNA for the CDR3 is TGTGCCAGCAGTTTGCCGGGGGGGACAGGGGGCGAGACCCAGTACTTC. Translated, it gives CASSLPGGTGGETQYF. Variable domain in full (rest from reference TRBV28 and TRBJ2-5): DVKVTQSSRYLVKRTGEKVFLECVQDMDHENMFWYRQDPGLGLRLIYFSYDVKMKEKGDIPEGYSVSREKKERFSLILESASTNQTSMYLCASSLPGGTGGETQYFGPGTRLLVL.